Shown below are 23 T cell receptor beta chains from a single sample sequenced in a study of molecular identifiers for immune sequencing clone quantification. Via MiXCR, TCRdb re-called the PCR reads, giving one row per CDR3 protein. The data show about 320,000 distinct CDR3 sequences, about a fifth seen once. The source material was naive CD8+ T cells from blood, with Jurkat cell RNA spiked in. The subset denotes: FACS-sorted CD8+CD4-CCR7+CD45RA+ naive T cells. The receptor source for this set is a human donor in good health. Some libraries in this study had Jurkat cell RNA spiked in.

Regarding this clonotype: This may be a read error: a much more frequent sequence differs by one nucleotide. The CDR3 is CASRPFCRGNQPQHF. Written as DNA, the CDR3 is TGTGCCAGCAGACCCTTCTGCAGGGGCAATCAGCCCCAGCATTTT. The chain is built from TRBV6-5 and TRBJ1-5; D might be TRBD1 (5 bases). This CDR3 region has 15 residues. Per germline, CDR1 MNHEY and CDR2 SVGAGI. V was pared by 6 bases and J by 2 bases, with 14 bases between.

In this sample, this clonotype turned up once. One base away lies a much larger clone, so this may be a sequencing read error. This chain joins TRBV7-9 and TRBJ1-3; possible D gene TRBD1, 6 bases. CDR1 is SEHNR and CDR2 is FQNEAQ in the germline V gene (reference sequence). The CDR3 runs 11 residues. CDR3 sequence reads: CASSFGDTMYF. The CDR3 DNA reads TGTGCCAGCAGCTTCGGGGACACCATGTATTTT.

This clonotype showed up many times. The rearrangement joins TRBV6-5 to TRBJ2-7; TRBD1 matches at 9 bases. CDR3 length: 14 residues. Trimming at V came to 2 bases and at J to 5 bases, leaving 4 bases not matched to a gene. Germline V gene sequence: CDR1 MNHEY, CDR2 SVGAGI. The CDR3 region is CASSYQTGGNEQYF. The CDR3 DNA follows: TGTGCCAGCAGTTACCAGACAGGGGGTAACGAGCAGTACTTC.

Note on this clonotype: A read error may be the cause here, since a much bigger clone is one base away. The chain has TRBV30 and TRBJ2-7, with a tentative D call TRBD1 (5 bases). Germline V CDR1 and CDR2: GTSNPN, SVGIG (reference sequence). CDR3 length: 13 residues. In nucleotides, the CDR3 is TGTGCCCGGAGTGCAGGGAAGTTCTCCGAGCAGTACTTC. This encodes CARSAGKFSEQYF.

Many counts were recorded for this clonotype. The chain recombines TRBV7-9 with TRBJ1-4; no firm D call. The germline gives CDR1 SEHNR, CDR2 FQNEAQ (reference sequence). The V gene lost 5 bases and the J gene lost 3 bases, with 10 bases spanning the gap. CDR3 size: 14 residues. CDR3 sequence (DNA): TGTGCCAGCAGCGGTCCACAGTCTAATGAAAAACTGTTTTTT. It translates to CASSGPQSNEKLFF.

As for this clonotype: Its ends do not fully match the called genes, so a read error is possible. This chain connects TRBV10-3 to TRBJ2-7, with D tentatively TRBD1 (6 bases). The CDR3 sequence is 15 residues long. Germline lookup yields CDR1 ENHRY and CDR2 SYGVKD. CDR3 residues: CAISERAGANYEQHF. The CDR3 nucleotides are TGTGCCATCAGTGAGAGGGCAGGGGCGAACTACGAGCAGCACTTC.

As concerns this clonotype: Just one base apart from a much larger clone, this may be a read error. This chain joins TRBV7-9 and TRBJ1-1; D is ambiguous. CDR1 and CDR2 from the germline V gene are SEHNR and FQNEAQ (reference sequence). This CDR3 comprises 15 residues. The germline V and J ends were trimmed by 3 bases and 1 base, with 12 bases remaining between them. The CDR3 sequence is CASSFPASENTEAFF. The CDR3 nucleotides read TGTGCCAGCAGCTTTCCGGCCTCGGAGAACACTGAAGCTTTCTTT.

About this clonotype itself: A clone one base away is much larger, so this may be a read error. The chain combines TRBV5-1 with TRBJ2-1; D uncertain. Germline CDR1 reads SGHRS; CDR2 reads YFSETQ. The CDR3 extends over 13 amino acids. The CDR3 DNA is TGCGCCAGCAACTTGGAAGGTTACAATGAGCAGTTCTTC. It specifies CASNLEGYNEQFF. The complete variable domain, with remaining parts taken from reference TRBV5-1 and TRBJ2-1, reads KAGVTQTPRYLIKTRGQQVTLSCSPISGHRSVSWYQQTPGQGLQFLFEYFSETQRNKGNFPGRFSGRQFSNSRSEMNVSTLELGDSALYLCASNLEGYNEQFFGPGTRLTVL.

This clonotype was observed at least ten times. V is TRBV4-3 and J is TRBJ2-2, with 8 bases fitting TRBD2. The J segment lost 2 bases and the V segment lost 0 bases, leaving 11 bases of the junction unmatched. The germline gives CDR1 LGHNA, CDR2 YSLEER. This CDR3 spans 19 amino acids. The CDR3 reads CASSQDNGAGVGNTGELFF. Written as DNA, the CDR3 is TGCGCCAGCAGCCAAGATAATGGAGCGGGAGTGGGCAACACCGGGGAGCTGTTTTTT.

In regard to this clonotype: This may be a read error: a much more frequent sequence differs by one nucleotide. The V call is TRBV7-8, the J call TRBJ2-5; 12 bases match TRBD2. Germline CDR1 SGHVS, CDR2 FQNEAQ. The CDR3 is made up of 16 amino acids. Trimming took 7 bases from V and 1 from J; bases not matched to a gene: 7. CDR3 region: CASTLLAGGSQETQYF. The CDR3 coding sequence is TGTGCCAGCACCCTACTAGCGGGGGGCTCCCAAGAGACCCAGTACTTC.

Turning to this clonotype: This sequence may be a read error, since a much larger clone differs from it by one base. The chain has TRBV9 and TRBJ2-5; D assignment may be TRBD1 or TRBD2 (5 bases each). The CDR3 has 16 residues. V was clipped by 7 bases and J by 1 base, with 20 bases between them. Per the germline V gene, CDR1 is SGDLS and CDR2 is YYNGEE. Here the CDR3 reads CASGEGYSLLQETQYF. For the CDR3, the DNA is TGTGCCAGCGGCGAGGGGTACTCCCTCCTCCAAGAGACCCAGTACTTC.

There are many counts of this clonotype. The chain is built from TRBV6-5 and TRBJ2-5, with unresolved D. Trimming cost V 5 bases and J 4 bases, with 11 bases left between them. The CDR3 has 13 amino acids. The germline CDR1 and CDR2 sequences are MNHEY and SVGAGI. CDR3 sequence (DNA): TGTGCCAGCAGTGACGGCAGCCGAGAGACCCAGTACTTC. Residues: CASSDGSRETQYF.

V gene TRBV5-5 combines with J gene TRBJ2-3; D gene uncertain. The CDR3 has 12 residues. Between the trimmed V and J ends, which lost 1 base and 5 bases, there was a span of 5 bases. The germline gives CDR1 SGHKS, CDR2 YYEKEE (reference sequence). The CDR3 sequence: CASSLWGDTQYF. CDR3 in DNA: TGTGCCAGCAGCTTGTGGGGAGATACGCAGTATTTT.

This chain connects TRBV7-9 to TRBJ2-7; D is possibly TRBD1 or TRBD2 (6 bases each). Trimming pared 6 bases from V and 1 base from J, leaving 16 bases between. Looked up from germline, CDR1 is SEHNR and CDR2 is FQNEAQ (reference sequence). The CDR3 runs to 15 residues. The CDR3 DNA is TGTGCCAGCAGTTCAAGGGGGGAGCGGTCCTACGAGCAGTACTTC. Amino acid sequence: CASSSRGERSYEQYF. Variable domain in full (rest from reference TRBV7-9 and TRBJ2-7): DTGVSQNPRHKITKRGQNVTFRCDPISEHNRLYWYRQTLGQGPEFLTYFQNEAQLEKSRLLSDRFSAERPKGSFSTLEIQRTEQGDSAMYLCASSSRGERSYEQYFGPGTRLTVT.

This clonotype was seen at least ten times. This chain uses TRBV9 with TRBJ2-3, with D perhaps matching TRBD1 (6 bases). This CDR3 is built from 15 residues. V lost 4 bases and J 4 bases, leaving 16 bases between the germline ends. Germline V gene data show CDR1 as SGDLS and CDR2 as YYNGEE. Here the CDR3 reads CASSYPGRGPDTQYF. The CDR3, as DNA: TGTGCCAGCAGCTACCCTGGCAGGGGCCCAGATACGCAGTATTTT.

This clonotype has ten or more counts. DNA for the CDR3: TGCAGCGTTGAAGGGAGACACCCTAGCAATCAGCCCCAGCATTTT. Amino acid sequence: CSVEGRHPSNQPQHF. J is TRBJ1-5 and V is TRBV29-1; D not certain. The V end lost 1 base, the J end lost 0 bases, and 10 bases lay between the germline ends. There are 15 residues in the CDR3. Per the germline V gene, CDR1 is SQVTM and CDR2 is ANQGSEA. The variable domain in full, with the rest retrieved from reference TRBV29-1 and TRBJ1-5, is SAVISQKPSRDICQRGTSLTIQCQVDSQVTMMFWYRQQPGQSLTLIATANQGSEATYESGFVIDKFPISRPNLTFSTLTVSNMSPEDSSIYLCSVEGRHPSNQPQHFGDGTRLSIL.

This clonotype was detected ten times or more. The chain is built from TRBV5-1 and TRBJ2-5; D is tentatively TRBD1 or TRBD2 (5 bases each). Between the trimmed V and J ends, which lost 0 bases and 1 base, there was a span of 10 bases. Germline assignment: CDR1 SGHRS and CDR2 YFSETQ. This CDR3 region has 15 residues. The CDR3 nucleotides are TGCGCCAGCAGCTTGGTAGGGACGGTCCAAGAGACCCAGTACTTC. Translated, it gives CASSLVGTVQETQYF.

This clonotype was detected ten times or more. V gene TRBV29-1 combines with J gene TRBJ2-7, with a weak D call TRBD1 (6 bases). The CDR3 consists of 14 residues. Per the germline V gene, CDR1 is SQVTM and CDR2 is ANQGSEA. V was shortened by 4 bases and J by 4 bases, with 17 bases between the two germline ends. The CDR3 coding sequence is TGCAGCGTTGTGGGCGAAGGGACACGTTACGAGCAGTACTTC. Protein product: CSVVGEGTRYEQYF.

This clonotype was recorded at least ten times. The chain recombines TRBV6-5 with TRBJ2-7; D is undetermined. Germline values: CDR1 MNHEY, CDR2 SVGAGI. The V end lost 6 bases, the J end lost 1 base, and 13 bases lay between the germline ends. This CDR3 comprises 14 residues. CDR3 sequence (DNA): TGTGCCAGCAGGATCCAGGATTCGTCCTACGAGCAGTACTTC. Amino acid sequence: CASRIQDSSYEQYF.

This clonotype was counted many times. The junction departs from the called germline gene at one end, perhaps through a read error. The chain carries TRBV20-1 and TRBJ2-3, with 7 bases matching TRBD2. The CDR3 consists of 14 residues. Germline V gene data show CDR1 as DFQATT and CDR2 as SNEGSKA (reference sequence). CDR3 amino acids: CSAPQPPTSEATGF. CDR3 sequence (DNA): TGCAGTGCCCCCCAGCCCCCTACTAGCGAGGCCACGGGGTTT.

This clonotype was seen at least ten times. The CDR3 DNA reads as TGTGCCAGCTCAGCCGGGGAGCTGTTTTTT. Amino acids: CASSAGELFF. The chain has TRBV12-3 or TRBV12-4 and TRBJ2-2; no firm D call. V was shortened by 8 bases and J by 6 bases, with 4 bases between the two germline ends. CDR3 size: 10 residues.

The chain carries TRBV27 and TRBJ2-7; tentative D call: TRBD2 (6 bases). V lost 5 bases and J lost 3, with 17 bases in between. This CDR3 region has 15 residues. CDR1 is MNHEY, CDR2 SMNVEV, per germline (reference sequence). CDR3 sequence reads: CASSLTRTGVYEQYF. CDR3 coding DNA: TGTGCCAGCAGTCTAACCAGGACGGGGGTCTACGAGCAGTACTTC.

Worth noting for this clonotype: A read error may explain this, as a much larger clone is one base away. J is TRBJ2-5 and V is TRBV7-2; D call uncertain. The CDR3 is made up of 18 amino acids. Trimming stripped 0 bases from V and 4 bases from J, with 21 bases between. Germline lookup yields CDR1 SGHTA and CDR2 FQGNSA. The CDR3 DNA reads TGTGCCAGCAGCTTAGCGTCTTTACACAAGCCCGTACGAGAGACCCAGTACTTC. Protein sequence: CASSLASLHKPVRETQYF.